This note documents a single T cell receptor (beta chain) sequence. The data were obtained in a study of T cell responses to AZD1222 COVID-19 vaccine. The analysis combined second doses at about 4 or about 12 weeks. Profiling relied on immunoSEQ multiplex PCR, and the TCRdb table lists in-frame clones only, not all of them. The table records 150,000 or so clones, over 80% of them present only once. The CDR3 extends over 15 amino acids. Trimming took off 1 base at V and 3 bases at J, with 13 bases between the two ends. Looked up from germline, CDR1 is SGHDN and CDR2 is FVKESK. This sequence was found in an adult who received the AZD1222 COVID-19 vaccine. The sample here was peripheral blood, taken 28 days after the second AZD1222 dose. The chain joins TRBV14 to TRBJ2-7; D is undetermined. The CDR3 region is CASSQVDMVGYEQYF. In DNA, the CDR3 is TGTGCCAGCAGCCAAGTCGACATGGTGGGCTACGAGCAGTACTTC.